This entry lists 20 T cell receptor beta chains sequenced from one sample in a study of T cells in Graves' hyperthyroidism and ophthalmopathy. TCR beta CDR3 regions were amplified from RNA. First-round RT-PCR of the TCR CDR3 relied on the HTBI primer set. In TCRdb, the multiplex PCR reads were re-called with MiXCR into one record per CDR3 protein. This sample has 550,000 to 600,000 distinct CDR3 sequences, with 16% found just once. The sample consisted of blood. The source is a young woman with Graves' hyperthyroidism.

This clonotype was seen only a few times. The rearrangement joins TRBV7-9 to TRBJ2-1; TRBD2 matches 11 bases. The J segment lost 4 bases and the V segment lost 5 bases, leaving 13 bases of the junction unmatched. CDR3 length: 18 amino acids. The germline V gene encodes CDR1 SEHNR and CDR2 FQNEAQ (reference sequence). CDR3 DNA sequence: TGTGCCAGCAGCCCTCCCCTTACTAGCGGGAGTGCGTACAATGAGCAGTTCTTC. It codes for CASSPPLTSGSAYNEQFF.

The chain joins TRBV27 to TRBJ2-1; a possible D gene is TRBD1 (7 bases). The CDR3 consists of 15 residues. Germline V gene lookup returns CDR1 MNHEY and CDR2 SMNVEV (reference sequence). The V end lost 3 bases, the J end lost 8 bases, and 17 bases lay between the germline ends. The CDR3 DNA reads as TGTGCCAGCAGTTTCCGCGGGACAGTTGCCCATGAGCAGTTCTTC. This gives the protein CASSFRGTVAHEQFF.

The sample holds many counts of this clonotype. The chain joins TRBV4-1 to TRBJ2-7; possible D gene TRBD2, 7 bases. Trimming took off 1 base at V and 5 bases at J, with 12 bases between the two ends. CDR1 MGHRA and CDR2 YSYEKL come from the germline V gene. The length of the CDR3 is 14 residues. CDR3 protein: CASSQVGGENEQYF. In DNA form, the CDR3 reads TGCGCCAGCAGCCAAGTAGGGGGGGAAAACGAGCAGTACTTC.

The chain carries TRBV5-1 and TRBJ2-1, with TRBD2 identical over 8 bases. The CDR3 sequence is 15 residues long. Per germline, CDR1 SGHRS and CDR2 YFSETQ. Trimming at V came to 0 bases and at J to 10 bases, leaving 9 bases not matched to a gene. CDR3 sequence (DNA): TGCGCCAGCAGCTTGGGGGACGGGAGGGTCAAAGAGCAGTTCTTC. Protein product: CASSLGDGRVKEQFF. Drawing the rest from reference TRBV5-1 and TRBJ2-1, the complete variable domain is KAGVTQTPRYLIKTRGQQVTLSCSPISGHRSVSWYQQTPGQGLQFLFEYFSETQRNKGNFPGRFSGRQFSNSRSEMNVSTLELGDSALYLCASSLGDGRVKEQFFGPGTRLTVL.

The chain uses TRBV10-1 and TRBJ2-7, with D possibly being TRBD2 (5 bases). Trimming removed 7 bases at V and 5 bases at J, with 12 bases between. The CDR3 is made up of 12 amino acids. Germline assignment: CDR1 WNHNN and CDR2 SYGVQD (reference sequence). DNA for the CDR3: TGCGCCAGCAATAACCAGGAGGACGAGCAGTACTTC. Its translation is CASNNQEDEQYF.

Concerning this clonotype itself: Just one base apart from a much larger clone, this may be a read error. The rearrangement uses TRBV20-1 and TRBJ2-3; TRBD2 might be the D (5 bases). There are 14 residues in the CDR3. Germline CDR1 and CDR2: DFQATT and SNEGSKA (reference sequence). CDR3 nucleotide sequence: TGCAGTACTAGAGACCCGTACCGCACAGATACGCAGTATTTT. This sequence encodes CSTRDPYRTDTQYF.

The V gene is TRBV6-1, the J gene TRBJ1-2; the D is unclear. The germline CDR1 and CDR2 sequences are MNHNS and SASEGT. This CDR3 has 16 residues. V lost 2 bases and J lost 5, with 18 bases in between. CDR3 in DNA: TGTGCCAGCAGTGAAATTTGGCATCCTAAGGGATATGGCTACACCTTC. Its protein product is CASSEIWHPKGYGYTF.

Only a few counts were recorded for this clonotype. The chain carries TRBV12-3 or TRBV12-4 and TRBJ2-1; D possibly corresponds to TRBD2 (5 bases). Trimming stripped 9 bases from V and 6 bases from J, with 15 bases between. The CDR3 totals 13 residues. Written as DNA, the CDR3 is TGTGCCAGGAGCGGAAACGGGCCCAATGAGCAGTTCTTC. Amino acids: CARSGNGPNEQFF.

This clonotype turned up a few times. The chain carries TRBV6-6 and TRBJ2-6; D call uncertain. From germline, CDR1 is MNHNY and CDR2 SVGAGI (reference sequence). CDR3 length: 16 residues. Trimming shortened V by 2 bases and J by 4 bases, and 12 bases separated the two germline ends. CDR3 in amino acids: CASSYGLDTGANVLTF. The CDR3 bases are TGTGCCAGCAGTTACGGCTTGGATACCGGGGCCAACGTCCTGACTTTC.

This clonotype was seen ten or more times. The gene calls are TRBV6-2 or TRBV6-3 and TRBJ1-6; a possible D gene is TRBD1 (6 bases). This CDR3 has 13 residues. With 6 bases removed from V and 15 bases from J, the gap between germline ends came to 18 bases. The V gene's germline CDR1 is MNHEY and CDR2 SVGEGT. DNA of the CDR3: TGTGCCAGCAGCCGCGGAGGGGGGAGACTCCTCCACTTT. The encoded protein is CASSRGGGRLLHF.

This clonotype was seen a handful of times. V and J are TRBV20-1 and TRBJ2-2; D may correspond to TRBD1 or TRBD2 (5 bases each). The CDR3 is 17 residues long. Germline values: CDR1 DFQATT, CDR2 SNEGSKA (reference sequence). Trimming removed 0 bases at V and 3 bases at J, with 17 bases between. The CDR3 sequence is CSARDLPGPGDTGELFF. CDR3 coding DNA: TGCAGTGCTAGAGACCTGCCGGGACCCGGTGACACCGGGGAGCTGTTTTTT.

This rearrangement joins TRBV7-6 to TRBJ2-7; 10 bases align to TRBD1. The V segment lost 5 bases and the J segment 6 bases; nucleotides outside the gene matches: 10. The CDR3 loop spans 15 amino acids. Per the germline V gene, CDR1 is SGHVS and CDR2 is FNYEAQ. The CDR3 loop is CASSARDRGLGEQYF. In DNA form, the CDR3 reads TGTGCCAGCAGCGCCCGGGACAGGGGCCTCGGCGAGCAGTACTTC.

The chain recombines TRBV4-1 with TRBJ2-1; D possibly corresponds to TRBD2 (7 bases). The CDR3 spans 17 residues. V lost 0 bases, J lost 4 bases, and 16 bases lay in between. CDR1 and CDR2 (germline): MGHRA, YSYEKL. The CDR3 DNA sequence: TGCGCCAGCAGCCAAGATCTGGCGGGGGCCAAGTACAATGAGCAGTTCTTC. Encoded protein: CASSQDLAGAKYNEQFF.

The table lists this clonotype with many counts. This chain links TRBV28 with TRBJ2-1; 10 nucleotides align to TRBD2. V shed 5 bases, J shed 2 bases, and the junction held 6 bases outside the gene matches. CDR1 is MDHEN and CDR2 is SYDVKM in the germline V gene. The CDR3 length is 16 residues. The CDR3 DNA sequence: TGTGCCAGCAGTAGCGGGGGGGCCTTGCCCTACAATGAGCAGTTCTTC. This encodes CASSSGGALPYNEQFF.

The J gene is TRBJ2-5, the V gene TRBV12-3 or TRBV12-4; tentative D call: TRBD2 (7 bases). The length of the CDR3 is 15 residues. Trimming pared 5 bases from V and 5 bases from J, leaving 18 bases between. This chain's CDR3 is CASSRTGGIGETQYF. The CDR3 DNA is TGTGCCAGCAGTCGAACGGGGGGCATTGGGGAGACCCAGTACTTC.

Many counts were recorded for this clonotype. The chain links TRBV2 to TRBJ2-7; no clear D. Trimming cost V 4 bases and J 2 bases, with 6 bases left between them. Germline CDR1 is SNHLY and CDR2 is FYNNEI. This CDR3 is built from 12 residues. The CDR3 reads CASSVRPYEQYF. CDR3 coding DNA: TGTGCCAGCAGTGTCCGCCCCTACGAGCAGTACTTC.

A few counts support this clonotype. The J gene is TRBJ2-7, the V gene TRBV11-2; D may be TRBD1 (6 bases). The germline V and J ends were trimmed by 5 bases and 2 bases, with 13 bases remaining between them. Germline V lookup: CDR1 SGHAT, CDR2 FQNNGV. This CDR3 is built from 14 residues. CDR3 sequence (DNA): TGTGCCAGCAGCCCAGGGGCGAATACCTACGAGCAGTACTTC. Its protein is CASSPGANTYEQYF.

This clonotype was seen a few times. The chain uses TRBV7-8 and TRBJ2-1; D might be TRBD1 (6 bases). This CDR3 region has 16 residues. V was shortened by 5 bases and J by 5 bases, with 19 bases between the two germline ends. The germline gives CDR1 SGHVS, CDR2 FQNEAQ. The CDR3 reads CASSEQQGTLDNEQFF. CDR3 sequence (DNA): TGTGCCAGCAGCGAACAACAGGGTACCCTGGACAATGAGCAGTTCTTC.

This clonotype was found a few times. V and J are TRBV5-1 and TRBJ2-5, with TRBD2 identical over 8 bases. The CDR3 is 15 amino acids. With 6 bases clipped from V and 7 bases from J, the junction kept 14 bases outside the gene matches. CDR1 is SGHRS and CDR2 is YFSETQ in the germline V gene. The CDR3 DNA is TGCGCCAGCACCGAGAGCGGGGGCGACCTCGGGACCCAGTACTTC. Protein: CASTESGGDLGTQYF.

This clonotype was seen more than once but under ten times. J is TRBJ2-5 and V is TRBV10-3; D may correspond to TRBD1 or TRBD2 (6 bases each). Germline values: CDR1 ENHRY, CDR2 SYGVKD. This CDR3 contains 13 residues. With 10 bases removed from V and 1 base from J, the gap between germline ends came to 13 bases. For the CDR3, the DNA is TGTGCCACCGCACAGGGAGGCCAAGAGACCCAGTACTTC. Translating it yields CATAQGGQETQYF.